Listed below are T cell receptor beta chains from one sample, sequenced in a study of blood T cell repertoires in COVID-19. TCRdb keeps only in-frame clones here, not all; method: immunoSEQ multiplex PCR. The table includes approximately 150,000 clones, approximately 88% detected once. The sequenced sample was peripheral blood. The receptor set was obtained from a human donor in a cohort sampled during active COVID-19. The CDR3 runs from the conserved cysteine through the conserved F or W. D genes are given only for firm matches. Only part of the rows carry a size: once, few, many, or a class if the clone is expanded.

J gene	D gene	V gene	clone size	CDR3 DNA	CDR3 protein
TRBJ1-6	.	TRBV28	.	TGTGCCTCTGGGGTAGGAGGGCGAGATTCACCCCTCCACTTT	CASGVGGRDSPLHF
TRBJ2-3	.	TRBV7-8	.	TGTGCCAGCAGCTTAACAGACACAGATACGCAGTATTTT	CASSLTDTDTQYF
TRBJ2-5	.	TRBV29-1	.	TGCAGCGTCAGGGGAGAGACCCAGTACTTC	CSVRGETQYF
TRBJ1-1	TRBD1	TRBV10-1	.	TGCGCCAGCAGTGGGGTTACAGGGGGCACTGAAGCTTTCTTT	CASSGVTGGTEAFF
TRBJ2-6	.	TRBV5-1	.	TGCGCCAGCAGCTACCGTGGAGGGTCAGGGGCCAACGTCCTGACTTTC	CASSYRGGSGANVLTF
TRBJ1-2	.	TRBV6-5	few	TGTGCCAGCACCCTGGGAGGATCTTATGGCTACACCTTC	CASTLGGSYGYTF
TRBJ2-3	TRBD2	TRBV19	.	TGTGCCAGTAGTCCCCTAGCGGGTCCAGAAGAAGATACGCAGTATTTT	CASSPLAGPEEDTQYF
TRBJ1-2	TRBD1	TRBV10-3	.	TGTGCCATCAGTGGTTGGACAGGGAGGGACGGCTACACCTTC	CAISGWTGRDGYTF
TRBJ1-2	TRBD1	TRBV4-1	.	TGCGCCAGCAGCCAAGGAACAGGGGCGGTAATAGGCTACACCTTC	CASSQGTGAVIGYTF
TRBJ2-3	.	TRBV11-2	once	TGTGCCAGCAGCTTAGTAGTGGTTCAGGGAATGGTAGATACGCAGTATTTT	CASSLVVVQGMVDTQYF
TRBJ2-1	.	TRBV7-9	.	TGTGCCAGCAGCACACTATCGGGCGGGGGCAGCTCCTACAATGAGCAGTTCTTC	CASSTLSGGGSSYNEQFF
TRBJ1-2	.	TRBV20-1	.	TGCAGTGCTAAGGGGTACTATGGCTACACCTTC	CSAKGYYGYTF
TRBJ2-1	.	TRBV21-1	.	TGTGCCAGCACCAAAGGTAGGGACAGGGGGTCTAATGAGCAGTTCTTC	CASTKGRDRGSNEQFF
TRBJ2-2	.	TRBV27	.	TGTGCCAGCAGTTGGCGGGAGAACACCGGGGAGCTGTTTTTT	CASSWRENTGELFF
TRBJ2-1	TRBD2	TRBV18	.	TGTGCCAGCTCACTGGGACTAGCGGGAGCGGATAATGAGCAGTTCTTC	CASSLGLAGADNEQFF
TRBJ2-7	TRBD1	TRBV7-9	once	TGTGCCAGCAGCGCCCCGGGACAGGGGGCAGACGAGCAGTACTTC	CASSAPGQGADEQYF
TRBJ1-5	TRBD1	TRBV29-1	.	TGCAGCGTTGAAGAGACAGGGGGTCAGCCCCAGCATTTT	CSVEETGGQPQHF
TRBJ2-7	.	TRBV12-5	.	TGTGCTAGTGGTTTCCCCTGGGCGGCTAGCGATGGGGGCGAGCAGTACTTC	CASGFPWAASDGGEQYF
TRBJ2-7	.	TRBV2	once	TGTGCCAGCAGTACGGGGCTAGCGCCCTACGAGCAGTACTTC	CASSTGLAPYEQYF
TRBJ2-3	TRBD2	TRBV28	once	TGTGCCAGCAGTTCAAGAAAGATAGCGGGTTCTAGCACAGATACGCAGTATTTT	CASSSRKIAGSSTDTQYF
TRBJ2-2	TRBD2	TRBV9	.	TGTGCCAGCAGCGTAGGCGCTAGCGGGAGTTTCACCGGGGAGCTGTTTTTT	CASSVGASGSFTGELFF
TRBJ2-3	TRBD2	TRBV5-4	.	TGTGCCAGCAGCATTGACTCTAGCGGACGTAGCACAGATACGCAGTATTTT	CASSIDSSGRSTDTQYF
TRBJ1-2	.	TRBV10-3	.	TGTGCCATCAGTGAGCGGGGAAACAACTATGGCTACACCTTC	CAISERGNNYGYTF
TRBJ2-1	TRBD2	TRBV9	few	TGTGCCAGCAGCGTAGGGGGAGCGGGATTGGTTTTGGAGGAGCAGTTCTTC	CASSVGGAGLVLEEQFF
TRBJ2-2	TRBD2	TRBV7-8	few	TGTGCCAGCAGCCCGCTAGCGGGAGGGCCGCGGACCGGGGAGCTGTTTTTT	CASSPLAGGPRTGELFF
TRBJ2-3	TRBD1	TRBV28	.	TGTGCCAGCAGCCTGGACAGGGCCACAGATACGCAGTATTTT	CASSLDRATDTQYF
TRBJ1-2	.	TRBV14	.	TGTGCCAGCAGCCAGCAACAGGGCCCCTACACCTTC	CASSQQQGPYTF
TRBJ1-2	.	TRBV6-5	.	TGTGCCAGCAGTCTACAGGGAAACTATGGCTACACCTTC	CASSLQGNYGYTF
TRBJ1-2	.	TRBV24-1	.	TGTGCCACCAGTGAAGGGTCGGGGGGTAGCTATGGCTACACCTTC	CATSEGSGGSYGYTF
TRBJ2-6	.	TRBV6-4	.	TGTGCCAGCACGAGGGAGGAGGGGGCCAACGTCCTGACTTTC	CASTREEGANVLTF
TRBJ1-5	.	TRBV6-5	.	TGTGCCAGCAGTTGGAGGGGGGGGGCTGGGGAGCCCCAGCATTTT	CASSWRGGAGEPQHF
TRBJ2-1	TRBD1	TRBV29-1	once	TGCAGCGTCGGACAGGGGGCGCAGAATGAGCAGTTCTTC	CSVGQGAQNEQFF
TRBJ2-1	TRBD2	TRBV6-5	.	TGTGCCAGCTTGGGACTAGCGTTCAATGAGCAGTTCTTC	CASLGLAFNEQFF
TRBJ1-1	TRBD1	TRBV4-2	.	TGTGCCAGCAGCGCCCGGACAGGAGGGCCTGAAGCTTTCTTT	CASSARTGGPEAFF
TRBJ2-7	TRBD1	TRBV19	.	TGTGCCAGTAGCGCACAGGGGGTATTCTACGAGCAGTACTTC	CASSAQGVFYEQYF
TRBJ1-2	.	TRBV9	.	TGTGCCAGCAGCGTCACGGGGGGCGGCTACACCTTC	CASSVTGGGYTF
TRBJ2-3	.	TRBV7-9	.	TGTGCCAGCAGCTTAAGCTATTGGACGGGGGGACACACAGATACGCAGTATTTT	CASSLSYWTGGHTDTQYF
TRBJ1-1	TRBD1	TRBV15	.	TGTGCCACCAGCAGAGCCCGGACAGGCGCCCTGGGCACTGAAGCTTTCTTT	CATSRARTGALGTEAFF
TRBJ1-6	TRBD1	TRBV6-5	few	TGTGCCAGCCAGGCAGGGGGCCCGAGGAGTTCACCCCTCCACTTT	CASQAGGPRSSPLHF
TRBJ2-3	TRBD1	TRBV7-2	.	TGTGCCAGCAGACTTATTTCAGGGGGCGCAGATACGCAGTATTTT	CASRLISGGADTQYF
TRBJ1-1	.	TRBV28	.	TGTGCCAGCACCTCAGCGTCGGAAAACACTGAAGCTTTCTTT	CASTSASENTEAFF
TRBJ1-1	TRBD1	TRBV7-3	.	TGTGCCAGCAGCTCGATAAAACAGGGGCGGAAGGACACTGAAGCTTTCTTT	CASSSIKQGRKDTEAFF
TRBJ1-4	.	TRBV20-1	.	TGCAGTGCTAGTGACAGACATAATGAAAAACTGTTTTTT	CSASDRHNEKLFF
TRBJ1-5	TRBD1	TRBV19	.	TGTGCCAGTAGTATCTGGACAGGGGCTAGCAATCAGCCCCAGCATTTT	CASSIWTGASNQPQHF
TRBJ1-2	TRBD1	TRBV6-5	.	TGTGCCAGCAGTTGGACAGGGTCCTATGGCTACACCTTC	CASSWTGSYGYTF
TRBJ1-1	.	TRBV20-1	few	TGCAGTGCTAGTAGCCAGACAAGGAACACTGAAGCTTTCTTT	CSASSQTRNTEAFF
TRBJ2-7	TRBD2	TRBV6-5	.	TGTGCCAGCAGTACTAGCGGGGGTTCCTACGAGCAGTACTTC	CASSTSGGSYEQYF
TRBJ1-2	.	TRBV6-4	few	TGTGCCAACCCCGGAGGTACTAACTATGGCTACACCTTC	CANPGGTNYGYTF
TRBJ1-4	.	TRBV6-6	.	TGTGCCAGCAGTCTAAGGAGTACGCGAACTAATGAAAAACTGTTTTTT	CASSLRSTRTNEKLFF
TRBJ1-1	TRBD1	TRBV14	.	TGTGCCAGCAGCCAAGTTTCAGGGGGCGCTGGGTCTGCTTTCTTT	CASSQVSGGAGSAFF
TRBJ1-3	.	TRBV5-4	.	TGTGCCAGCAGCATCGATCCAGGAAGCTCTGGAAACACCATATATTTT	CASSIDPGSSGNTIYF
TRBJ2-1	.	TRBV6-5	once	TGTGCCAGCAGTTACCGGACAGATTACAATGAGCAGTTCTTC	CASSYRTDYNEQFF
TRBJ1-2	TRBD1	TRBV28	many	TGTGCCAGCAGTCAGGGGGCGGTTGGCTACACCTTC	CASSQGAVGYTF
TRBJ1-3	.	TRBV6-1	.	TGTGCCAGCAGTGAAAGGGGGATATCTGGAAACACCATATATTTT	CASSERGISGNTIYF
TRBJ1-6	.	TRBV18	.	TGTGCCAGCTCACCGGGAGGGGTCAACCCGAGTTCACCCCTCCACTTT	CASSPGGVNPSSPLHF
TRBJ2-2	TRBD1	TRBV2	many	TGTGCCAGTTATGGGACAGGGAACACCGGGGAGCTGTTTTTT	CASYGTGNTGELFF
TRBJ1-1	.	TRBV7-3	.	TGTGCCAGCAGCTTAAATCCCCAGACTGAAGCTTTCTTT	CASSLNPQTEAFF